The entry that follows covers one T cell receptor (beta chain) sequence. The CDR3 contains 13 residues. V lost 1 base, J lost 2 bases, and 6 bases lay in between. Germline values: CDR1 SGHAT, CDR2 FQNNGV. Vbeta (60) and Jbeta (13) primers were used in the PCR. TCRdb's copy holds only in-frame clones and misses some; the assay was immunoSEQ multiplex PCR. The sample has around 100,000 clones; the top ten hold about 0.59%. The sample belongs to a study of cytomegalovirus exposure and HLA in healthy donors. Sequenced: PBMCs. The chain links TRBV11-2 to TRBJ2-7; D gene unclear. The origin of this receptor is a man aged 50-59 years in good health and CMV-seronegative. CDR3 sequence reads: CASSLGPTYEQYF. In DNA, the CDR3 is TGTGCCAGCAGCTTAGGTCCCACCTACGAGCAGTACTTC.